This T cell receptor (beta chain) was sequenced in a study of blood T cell repertoires in COVID-19. At the level of the study: Samples representing acute and convalescent COVID-19 were sourced from the United States, Italy and Spain. The cDNA or gDNA used as material had been derived from T cells, B-cell-depleted T cells, or PBMCs.

As handled by the study authors: How many nucleated cells were present was estimated from reference gene primer amplification. TCRdb's table, derived via immunoSEQ multiplex PCR, lists solely in-frame clones and lacks some. Clone size and the V and J calls come from that table; the DNA yielded D and trimming. The sample records approximately 430,000 clones, more than 80% being singletons. The CDR3 consists of 14 residues. The germline CDR1 and CDR2 sequences are SGHKS and YYEKEE (reference sequence). Trimming stripped 3 bases from V and 3 bases from J, with 10 bases between. This clone was seen once. The source is a woman in her thirties with active or convalescent COVID-19. V gene TRBV5-5 combines with J gene TRBJ1-3; the D gene is possibly TRBD1 (6 bases). Sequencing was carried out using peripheral blood. The DNA for the CDR3 is TGTGCCAGCAGCTGGCAGGGGTATGGAAACACCATATATTTT. It specifies CASSWQGYGNTIYF. Full variable domain (missing parts from reference TRBV5-5 and TRBJ1-3): DAGVTQSPTHLIKTRGQQVTLRCSPISGHKSVSWYQQVLGQGPQFIFQYYEKEERGRGNFPDRFSARQFPNYSSELNVNALLLGDSALYLCASSWQGYGNTIYFGEGSWLTVV.